The sequence of this TCR beta chain was determined in a study of shared clonotypes between healthy human individuals (dated by TCRdb to 2020 to 2022). Some background on the complete study: The cohort included a few men and a couple of women between 18 and 49 years of age. The study deeply sequenced blood TCR repertoires of about five healthy adults to estimate repertoire size and the extent of clonotype sharing between individuals. Per donor, three plates each were used for CD4 naive and CD4 memory, two for CD8 naive, and one for CD8 memory. Leukapheresis yielded between about 0.8 and 9.5 billion PBMCs per donor. To increase sequencing depth and limit assay-specific biases, TCR repertoire library preparation and sequencing were carried out by different laboratories using diverse techniques.

CDR1 MNHEY and CDR2 SVGAGI were looked up in the germline V gene. The CDR3 runs 15 amino acids, cysteine and phenylalanine included. Of the read, only the CDR3 DNA is kept; its 45 bases are in frame from base 1. At the junction V is shortened by 0 bases and J by 5 bases, with 11 bases in between. Regarding this clone: It has no known antigen specificity. No quality values exist for individual bases; no much larger clone is one base distant.

Overall study outcomes, separate from this receptor: Clonotypes shared by all four sorted-subset donors showed higher generation probabilities than non-shared clonotypes. Estimated clonotype richness was generally larger for naive than for memory subsets. The genetic and exposure-history diversity represented was limited by the small number of donors. Sharing across a few donors was observed for about 5% of naive CD4, over 3% of naive CD8, about 2.5% of memory CD4, and roughly 0.43% of memory CD8 clonotypes. Pairwise subsampling indicated that sequencing depth was expected to affect the degree of clonotype sharing among donors. Only blood was sampled, and tissue TCR repertoires likely differ from those in blood. Rarefaction of sorted-subset datasets indicated incomplete sequencing despite the large sequencing depth.

TCR CDR3 regions were amplified from genomic DNA by multiplex PCR using the deep immunoSEQ assay. For each cell subset, the extracted genomic DNA was distributed evenly across all wells of several immunoSEQ 96-well plates, and each plate served as one replicate. For sorted subsets, approximately 210 ng genomic DNA, equal to some 28,000 T cell genomes, was loaded into each replicate PCR. Purified libraries were measured with a Qubit 3.0 fluorometer, size-checked on a Bioanalyzer 2100, and measured again with the KAPA Library Quantification kit. Every immunoSEQ 96-well plate was sequenced on a dedicated single-read 150-cycle Illumina NextSeq 550 flow cell. From the authors' description of their analysis: Because the immunoSEQ output held only junctional sequences and lacked quality scores, the filtering could not match the filtering applied to full-length reads. Sequences were annotated with PyIR, a Python wrapper for IgBLAST v1.9, using IMGT germline references to assign V/J genes and CDR3. Reads were filtered out if the reads had weak V/J assignments (E-value above 1e-6), no CDR3, stop codons, out-of-frame junctions, or ambiguous translated residues. A V3J clonotype was defined by an identical inferred V gene, J gene, and CDR3 amino acid sequence. Percentage overlap between repertoires was calculated by dividing the number of shared unique clonotypes by the size of the smaller repertoire. Three approaches were used to assess repertoire richness: RTK rarefaction, the Chao1 estimator, and Recon v2.1 estimates of unobserved clonotypes. For all TCRbeta clonotypes obtained by the gDNA method from several donors, generation probabilities were computed with OLGA. Not all clones reach the TCRdb copy of this immuneACCESS table, which keeps in-frame sequences only. Checked studies attribute under half of the gap to unresolved V genes and leave the rest unexplained. V and J calls and clone size come straight from that table; D and trimming were deduced from the DNA. The sample has about 1.5 million clones on record, about 96% of them singletons. Clones ranked in the top ten supply roughly 1.2% of the sample.

Donors were healthy HIV-negative adults with no recently reported acute infections or vaccinations. Only Caucasian adults living in Nashville, Tennessee, USA were represented among the donors. CD4+ T cells were enriched through magnetic negative selection, after which naive cells were positively selected on CD45RA and the remaining negative fraction served as the memory subset. Blood was obtained by leukapheresis, after which PBMCs were separated by Ficoll-Histopaque density gradient centrifugation and cryopreserved in liquid nitrogen vapor phase. Analytical flow cytometry was used to check the purity and quantity of every magnetically sorted T cell population. Each sorted fraction had its genomic DNA isolated and then quantified by UV absorbance on a Nanodrop 2000c.

Specimen: naive CD4+ T cells sorted from blood. Sample cell subset or site, as interpreted from the label and publication: CD45RA+ positively selected. This sequence originates from a young man in good health. This chain is built from TRBV6-5 and TRBJ2-1, with the D segment possibly TRBD1 or TRBD2, each aligning over 5 bases. The nucleotides are TGTGCCAGCAGTTACTCGGGGGACGGACACAATGAGCAGTTCTTC. Translation gives CASSYSGDGHNEQFF.